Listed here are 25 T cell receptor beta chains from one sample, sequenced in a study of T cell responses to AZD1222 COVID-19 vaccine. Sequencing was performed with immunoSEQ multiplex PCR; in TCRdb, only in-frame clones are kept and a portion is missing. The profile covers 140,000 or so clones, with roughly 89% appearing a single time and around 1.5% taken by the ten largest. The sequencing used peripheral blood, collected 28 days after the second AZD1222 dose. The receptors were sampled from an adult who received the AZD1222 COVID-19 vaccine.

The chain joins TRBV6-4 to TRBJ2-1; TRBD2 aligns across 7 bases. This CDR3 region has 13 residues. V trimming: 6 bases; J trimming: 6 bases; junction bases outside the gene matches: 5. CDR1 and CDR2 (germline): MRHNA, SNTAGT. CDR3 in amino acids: CASSAGLVNEQFF. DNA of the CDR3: TGTGCCAGCAGCGCCGGACTAGTCAATGAGCAGTTCTTC.

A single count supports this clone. CDR3 loop: CASSPSLRGDYEQYF. CDR3 in DNA: TGCGCCAGCAGTCCCTCACTTAGGGGGGACTACGAGCAGTACTTC. This rearrangement joins TRBV23-1 to TRBJ2-7; TRBD1 or TRBD2 may be the D gene (6 bases each). TRBV23-1 is annotated as an ORF whose role is uncertain. This CDR3 has 15 residues. V gave up 4 bases and J gave up 3 bases, with 16 bases separating them.

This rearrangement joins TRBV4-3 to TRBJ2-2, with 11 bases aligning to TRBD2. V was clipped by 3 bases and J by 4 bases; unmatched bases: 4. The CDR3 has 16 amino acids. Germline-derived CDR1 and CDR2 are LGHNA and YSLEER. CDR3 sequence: CASSHLAGGRTGELFF. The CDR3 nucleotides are TGCGCCAGCAGCCATCTAGCGGGAGGCCGCACCGGGGAGCTGTTTTTT.

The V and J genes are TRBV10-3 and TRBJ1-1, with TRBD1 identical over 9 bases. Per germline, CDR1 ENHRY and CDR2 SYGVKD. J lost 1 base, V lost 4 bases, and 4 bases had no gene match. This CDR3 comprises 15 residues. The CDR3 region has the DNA TGTGCCATCAGTGCGACAGGGGGTTCGAACACTGAAGCTTTCTTT. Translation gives CAISATGGSNTEAFF.

In nucleotides, the CDR3 is TGTGCCAGCAGCTTATCGGCGGGTCATGGTCCACCCCTCCACTTT. Its translation: CASSLSAGHGPPLHF. The chain carries TRBV13 and TRBJ1-6; D is ambiguous. The CDR3 totals 15 residues. Per germline, CDR1 PRHDT and CDR2 FYEKMQ (reference sequence). The V end was cut by 2 bases, the J end by 11 bases, with 16 bases between. Complete variable domain (other parts from reference TRBV13 and TRBJ1-6): AAGVIQSPRHLIKEKRETATLKCYPIPRHDTVYWYQQGPGQDPQFLISFYEKMQSDKGSIPDRFSAQQFSDYHSELNMSSLELGDSALYFCASSLSAGHGPPLHFGNGTRLTVT.

The DNA of the CDR3 is TGTGCCAGCAGCTCGGGACCGAATAATTCACCCCTCCACTTT. Protein: CASSSGPNNSPLHF. The genes are TRBV7-3 and TRBJ1-6; D may be TRBD1 (5 bases). The CDR3 contains 14 residues. V lost 4 bases and J lost 5, with 9 bases in between. CDR1 and CDR2 (germline): SGHTA, FQGTGA. Full variable domain (missing parts from reference TRBV7-3 and TRBJ1-6): GAGVSQTPSNKVTEKGKYVELRCDPISGHTALYWYRQSLGQGPEFLIYFQGTGAADDSGLPNDRFFAVRPEGSVSTLKIQRTERGDSAVYLCASSSGPNNSPLHFGNGTRLTVT.

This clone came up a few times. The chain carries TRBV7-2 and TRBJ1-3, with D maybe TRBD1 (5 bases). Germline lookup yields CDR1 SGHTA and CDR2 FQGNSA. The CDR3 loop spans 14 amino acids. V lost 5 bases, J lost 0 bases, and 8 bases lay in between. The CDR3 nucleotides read TGTGCCAGCAGCCCAGGACACTCTGGAAACACCATATATTTT. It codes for CASSPGHSGNTIYF. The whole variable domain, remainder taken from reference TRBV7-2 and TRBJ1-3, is GAGVSQSPSNKVTEKGKDVELRCDPISGHTALYWYRQSLGQGLEFLIYFQGNSAPDKSGLPSDRFSAERTGGSVSTLTIQRTQQEDSAVYLCASSPGHSGNTIYFGEGSWLTVV.

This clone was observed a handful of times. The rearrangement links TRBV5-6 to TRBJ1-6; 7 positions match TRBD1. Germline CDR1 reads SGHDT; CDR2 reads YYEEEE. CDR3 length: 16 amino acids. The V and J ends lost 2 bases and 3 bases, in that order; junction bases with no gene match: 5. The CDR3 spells CASSFGGTVYNSPLHF. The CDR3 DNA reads TGTGCCAGCAGCTTCGGTGGGACAGTCTATAATTCACCCCTCCACTTT.

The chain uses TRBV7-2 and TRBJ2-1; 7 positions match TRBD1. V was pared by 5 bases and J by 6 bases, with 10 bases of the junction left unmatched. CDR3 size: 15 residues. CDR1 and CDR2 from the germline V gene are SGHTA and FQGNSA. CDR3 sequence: CASSRRTGEINEQFF. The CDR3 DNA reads TGTGCCAGCAGCCGGAGGACAGGCGAAATCAATGAGCAGTTCTTC.

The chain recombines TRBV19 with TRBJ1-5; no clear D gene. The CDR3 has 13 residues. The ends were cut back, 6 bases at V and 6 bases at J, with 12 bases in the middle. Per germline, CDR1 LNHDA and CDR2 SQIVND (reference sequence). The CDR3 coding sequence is TGTGCCAGTAGCCTAGGGCTGCGTCAGCCCCAGCATTTT. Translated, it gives CASSLGLRQPQHF. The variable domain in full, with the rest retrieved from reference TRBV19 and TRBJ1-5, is DGGITQSPKYLFRKEGQNVTLSCEQNLNHDAMYWYRQDPGQGLRLIYYSQIVNDFQKGDIAEGYSVSREKKESFPLTVTSAQKNPTAFYLCASSLGLRQPQHFGDGTRLSIL.

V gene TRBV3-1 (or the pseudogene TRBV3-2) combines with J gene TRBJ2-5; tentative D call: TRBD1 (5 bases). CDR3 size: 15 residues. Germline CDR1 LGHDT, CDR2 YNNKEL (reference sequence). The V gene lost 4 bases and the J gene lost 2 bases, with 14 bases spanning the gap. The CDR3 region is CASSPSEKGQETQYF. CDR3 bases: TGTGCCAGCAGCCCAAGCGAAAAGGGGCAAGAGACCCAGTACTTC.

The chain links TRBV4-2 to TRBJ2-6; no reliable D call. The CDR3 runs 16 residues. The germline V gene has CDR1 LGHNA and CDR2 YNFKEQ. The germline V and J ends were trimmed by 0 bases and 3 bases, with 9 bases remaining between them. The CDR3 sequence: CASSQEGNLGANVLTF. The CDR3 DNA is TGTGCCAGCAGCCAAGAAGGGAATCTTGGGGCCAACGTCCTGACTTTC.

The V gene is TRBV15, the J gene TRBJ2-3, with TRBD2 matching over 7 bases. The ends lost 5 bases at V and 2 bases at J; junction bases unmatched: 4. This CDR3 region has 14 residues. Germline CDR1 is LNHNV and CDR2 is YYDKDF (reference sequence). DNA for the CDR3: TGTGCCACCAGCTCTAGCGGCTTCACAGATACGCAGTATTTT. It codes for CATSSSGFTDTQYF.

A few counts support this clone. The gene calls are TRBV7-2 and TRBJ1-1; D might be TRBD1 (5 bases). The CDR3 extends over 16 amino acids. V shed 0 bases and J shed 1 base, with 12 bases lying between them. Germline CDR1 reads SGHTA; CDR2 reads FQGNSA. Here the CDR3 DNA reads TGTGCCAGCAGCTTAGCGTTGGCAGGGACGAACACTGAAGCTTTCTTT. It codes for CASSLALAGTNTEAFF.

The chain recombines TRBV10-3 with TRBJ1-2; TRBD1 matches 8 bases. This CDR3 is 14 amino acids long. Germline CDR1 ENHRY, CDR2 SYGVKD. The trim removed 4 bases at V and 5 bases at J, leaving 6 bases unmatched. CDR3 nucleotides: TGTGCCATCAGTGGGACAGGGTATTCATATGGCTACACCTTC. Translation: CAISGTGYSYGYTF.

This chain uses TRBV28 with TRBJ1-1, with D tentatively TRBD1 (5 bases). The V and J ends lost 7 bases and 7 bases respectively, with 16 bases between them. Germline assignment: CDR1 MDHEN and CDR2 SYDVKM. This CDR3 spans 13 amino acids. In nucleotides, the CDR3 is TGTGCCAGCATCCTTGGGGGGTACGATGAAGCTTTCTTT. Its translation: CASILGGYDEAFF.

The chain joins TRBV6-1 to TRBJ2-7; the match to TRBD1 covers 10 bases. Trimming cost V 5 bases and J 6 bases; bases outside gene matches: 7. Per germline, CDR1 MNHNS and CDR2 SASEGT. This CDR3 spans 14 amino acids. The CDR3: CASSFDRGRGEQYF. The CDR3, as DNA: TGTGCCAGCAGTTTCGACAGGGGGCGCGGCGAGCAGTACTTC.

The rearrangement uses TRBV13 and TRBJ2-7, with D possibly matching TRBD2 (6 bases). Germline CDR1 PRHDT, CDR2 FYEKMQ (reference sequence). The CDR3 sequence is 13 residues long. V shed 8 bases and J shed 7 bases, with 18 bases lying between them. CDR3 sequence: CASCSGRAGEQYF. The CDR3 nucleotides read TGTGCCAGCTGTAGCGGTAGGGCAGGGGAGCAGTACTTC.

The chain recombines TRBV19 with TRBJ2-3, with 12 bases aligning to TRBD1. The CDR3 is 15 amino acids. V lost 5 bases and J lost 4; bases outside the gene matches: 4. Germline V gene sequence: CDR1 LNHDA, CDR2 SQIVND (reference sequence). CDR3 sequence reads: CASSVGTGGADTQYF. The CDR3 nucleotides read TGTGCCAGTAGTGTCGGGACAGGGGGCGCAGATACGCAGTATTTT.

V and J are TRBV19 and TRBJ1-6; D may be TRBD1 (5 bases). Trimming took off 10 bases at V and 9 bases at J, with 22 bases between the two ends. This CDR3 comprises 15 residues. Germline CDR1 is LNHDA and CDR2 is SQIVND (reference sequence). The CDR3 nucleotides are TGTGCCAAAAGGGTGGCAGGGACGATGGGTTCACCCCTCCACTTT. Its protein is CAKRVAGTMGSPLHF.

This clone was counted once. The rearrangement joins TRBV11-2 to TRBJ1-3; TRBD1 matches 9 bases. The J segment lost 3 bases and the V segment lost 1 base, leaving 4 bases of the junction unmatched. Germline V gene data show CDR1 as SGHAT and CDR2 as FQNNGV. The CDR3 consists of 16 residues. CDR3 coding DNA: TGTGCCAGCAGCTTAGTAACAGGGGGCGTTGGAAACACCATATATTTT. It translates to CASSLVTGGVGNTIYF. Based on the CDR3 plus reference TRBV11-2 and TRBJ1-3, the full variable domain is EAGVAQSPRYKIIEKRQSVAFWCNPISGHATLYWYQQILGQGPKLLIQFQNNGVVDDSQLPKDRFSAERLKGVDSTLKIQPAKLEDSAVYLCASSLVTGGVGNTIYFGEGSWLTVV.

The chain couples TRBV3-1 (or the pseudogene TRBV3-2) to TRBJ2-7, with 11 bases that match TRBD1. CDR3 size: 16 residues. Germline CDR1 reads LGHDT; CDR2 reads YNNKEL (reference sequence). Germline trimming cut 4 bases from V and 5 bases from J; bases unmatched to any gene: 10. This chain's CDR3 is CASSLGGTGGGNEQYF. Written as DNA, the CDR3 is TGTGCCAGCAGCCTAGGCGGGACAGGGGGTGGAAACGAGCAGTACTTC.

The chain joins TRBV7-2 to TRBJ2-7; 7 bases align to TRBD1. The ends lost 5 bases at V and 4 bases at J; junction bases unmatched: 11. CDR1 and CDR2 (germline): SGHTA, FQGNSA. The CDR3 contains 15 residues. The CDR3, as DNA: TGTGCCAGCAGCCAGACTCACAGGGGCCCTTACGAGCAGTACTTC. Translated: CASSQTHRGPYEQYF.

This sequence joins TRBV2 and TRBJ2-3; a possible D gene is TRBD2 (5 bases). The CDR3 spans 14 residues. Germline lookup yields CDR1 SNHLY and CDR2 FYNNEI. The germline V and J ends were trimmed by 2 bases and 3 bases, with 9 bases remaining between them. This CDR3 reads CASSESWTTDTQYF. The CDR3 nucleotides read TGTGCCAGCAGTGAAAGTTGGACTACAGATACGCAGTATTTT.

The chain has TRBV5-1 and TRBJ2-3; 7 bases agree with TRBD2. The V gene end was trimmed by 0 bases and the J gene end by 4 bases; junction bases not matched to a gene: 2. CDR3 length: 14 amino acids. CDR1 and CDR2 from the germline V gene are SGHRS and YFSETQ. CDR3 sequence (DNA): TGCGCCAGCAGCTTGGGCGGGAGATCAGATACGCAGTATTTT. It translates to CASSLGGRSDTQYF.